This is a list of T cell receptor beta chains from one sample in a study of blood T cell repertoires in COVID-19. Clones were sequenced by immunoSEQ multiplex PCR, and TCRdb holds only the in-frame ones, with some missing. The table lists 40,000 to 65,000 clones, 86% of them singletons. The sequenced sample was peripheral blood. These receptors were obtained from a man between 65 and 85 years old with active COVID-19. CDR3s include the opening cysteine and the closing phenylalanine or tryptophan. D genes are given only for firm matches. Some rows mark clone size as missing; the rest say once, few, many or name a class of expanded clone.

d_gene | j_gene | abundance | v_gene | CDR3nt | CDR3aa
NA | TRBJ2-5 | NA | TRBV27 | TGTGCCAGCAGTGAGACCCGGGGGACGAGAGAGACCCAGTACTTC | CASSETRGTRETQYF
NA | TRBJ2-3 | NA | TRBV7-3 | TGTGCCAGCAGCTTAGCGGGCGGGTTCACAGATACGCAGTATTTT | CASSLAGGFTDTQYF
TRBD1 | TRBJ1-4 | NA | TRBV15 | TGTGCCACCAGCAGACCCCGACCGGGACAGGGCTGGACTAATGAAAAACTGTTTTTT | CATSRPRPGQGWTNEKLFF
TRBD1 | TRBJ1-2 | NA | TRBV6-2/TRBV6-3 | TGTGCCAGCAGTTACCGGCCAGGGGGCGACCATGGCTATGGCTACACCTTC | CASSYRPGGDHGYGYTF
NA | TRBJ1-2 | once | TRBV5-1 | TGCGCCAGCAGCGTTGAGCCCCCGAACTATGGCTACACCTTC | CASSVEPPNYGYTF
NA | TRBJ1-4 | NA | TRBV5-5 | TGTGCCAGCAGTCCCGAGACAGCTAATGAAAAACTGTTTTTT | CASSPETANEKLFF
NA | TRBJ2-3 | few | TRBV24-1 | TGTGCCACCAGTGATTCGGGGGTGACGGAGAGCAGATACACAGATACGCAGTATTTT | CATSDSGVTESRYTDTQYF
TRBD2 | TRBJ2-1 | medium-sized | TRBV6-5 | TGTGCCAGCACCCTGACTAGCGGGGGTTACAATGAGCAGTTCTTC | CASTLTSGGYNEQFF
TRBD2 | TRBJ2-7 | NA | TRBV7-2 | TGTGCCAGCAGCTCGACTAGCGGGGGATACTACGAGCAGTACTTC | CASSSTSGGYYEQYF
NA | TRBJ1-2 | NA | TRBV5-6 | TGTGCCAGCAGCAGACCGGGAACCAACTATGGCTACACCTTC | CASSRPGTNYGYTF
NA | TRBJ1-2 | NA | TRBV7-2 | TGTGCCAGCAGCTTAGACAGAATTAACTATGGCTACACCTTC | CASSLDRINYGYTF
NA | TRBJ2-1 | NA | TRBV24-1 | TGTGCCACCAGTGATCCGACAGGTAGAGGCAATGAGCAGTTCTTC | CATSDPTGRGNEQFF
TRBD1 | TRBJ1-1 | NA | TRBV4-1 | TGCGCCAGCAGCCAAAGGACAGGAGCGAACACTGAAGCTTTCTTT | CASSQRTGANTEAFF
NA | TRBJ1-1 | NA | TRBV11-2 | TGTGCCAGCAGCTTGGACAGAAAAGCTTTCTTT | CASSLDRKAFF
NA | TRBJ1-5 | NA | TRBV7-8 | TGTGCCAGCAGCTTAGTGTCAGGGGACGTCCCTCAGCCCCAGCATTTT | CASSLVSGDVPQPQHF
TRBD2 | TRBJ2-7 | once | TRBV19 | TGTGCCAGTAGTACCCTACTAGCGGCGGCCTACGAGCAGTACTTC | CASSTLLAAAYEQYF
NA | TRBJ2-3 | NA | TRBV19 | TGTGCCAGCCAACCCGGACTAACTAGCACAGATACGCAGTATTTT | CASQPGLTSTDTQYF
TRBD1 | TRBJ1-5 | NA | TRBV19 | TGTGCCAGTAAGGTGGACAGGGCGGGGCAGCCCCAGCATTTT | CASKVDRAGQPQHF
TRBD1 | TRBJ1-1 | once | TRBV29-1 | TGCAGCGTCGGCCGGGACAGGGGGCTTGACACTGAAGCTTTCTTT | CSVGRDRGLDTEAFF
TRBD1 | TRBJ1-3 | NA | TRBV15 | TGTGCCACCAGCAGAGCAGGGGGCACCATATATTTT | CATSRAGGTIYF
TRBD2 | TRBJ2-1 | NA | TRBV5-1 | TGCGCCAGCAGCTTGGATGTTAGCGGGGGCTACAATGAGCAGTTCTTC | CASSLDVSGGYNEQFF
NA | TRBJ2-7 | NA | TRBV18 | TGTGCCAGCTCACCAATTGGTCCTACCTACGAGCAGTACTTC | CASSPIGPTYEQYF
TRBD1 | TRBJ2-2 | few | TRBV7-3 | TGTGCCAGCAGCTTAGGAACAGGGGAGACCGGGGAGCTGTTTTTT | CASSLGTGETGELFF
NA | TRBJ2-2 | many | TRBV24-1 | TGTGCCACCCAAGCGGTGAACACCGGGGAGCTGTTTTTT | CATQAVNTGELFF
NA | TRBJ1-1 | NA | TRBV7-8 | TGTGCCAGCAGCCAACCAGGGATGGGGACTGAAGCTTTCTTT | CASSQPGMGTEAFF
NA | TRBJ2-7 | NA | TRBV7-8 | TGTGCCAGCAGCTTAGATAGAACAGCCGAGCAGTACTTC | CASSLDRTAEQYF
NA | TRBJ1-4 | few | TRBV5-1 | TGCGCCAGCAGCTCCGGTCCCGCAACTAATGAAAAACTGTTTTTT | CASSSGPATNEKLFF
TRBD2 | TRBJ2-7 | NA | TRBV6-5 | TGTGCCAGCAGTTACTCGGGGGGGGAGCAGTACTTC | CASSYSGGEQYF
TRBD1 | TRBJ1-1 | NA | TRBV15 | TGTGCCACCAGCGGACAGGGGCCGGGCCCGGGTGAAGCTTTCTTT | CATSGQGPGPGEAFF
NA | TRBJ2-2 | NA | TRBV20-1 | TGCAGTGCTAGTATCGGGAACACCGGGGAGCTGTTTTTT | CSASIGNTGELFF
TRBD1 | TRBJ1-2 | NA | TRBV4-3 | TGCGCCAGCAGCCAAGCGAACCCTGACAGGGTCGGCTACACCTTC | CASSQANPDRVGYTF
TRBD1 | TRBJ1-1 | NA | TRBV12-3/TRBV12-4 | TGTGCCAGCGGACAGGGAGGGTGGTCTTTCTTT | CASGQGGWSFF
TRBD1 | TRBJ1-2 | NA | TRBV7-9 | TGTGCCAGCAGCTTAGCGACAGGGGTATGGGGCTACACCTTC | CASSLATGVWGYTF
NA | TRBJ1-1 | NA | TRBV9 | TGTGCCAGCAGCGCAGGATTGAACACTGAAGCTTTCTTT | CASSAGLNTEAFF
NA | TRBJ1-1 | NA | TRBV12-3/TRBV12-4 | TGTGCCAGCAGTTTCCTAGGAGGGGACCGGGCTTTCTTT | CASSFLGGDRAFF
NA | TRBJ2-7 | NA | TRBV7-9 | TGTGCCAGCAGCTACCTAGGCCAGCTCGAGCAGTACTTC | CASSYLGQLEQYF